Listed below are T cell receptor beta chains from one sample, sequenced in a study of cytomegalovirus exposure and HLA in healthy donors. This table comes from immunoSEQ multiplex PCR, and its TCRdb copy is limited to in-frame clones, with some not included. The sample lists about 250,000 clones, more than 75% seen once, with about 11% in the top ten. Sequencing was performed on PBMCs. These TCRs come from a man between 18 and 35 years old in good health and CMV-seropositive. The CDR3 runs from the conserved cysteine through the conserved F or W. Each record gives: V gene, J gene, D gene, CDR3 protein. The D gene is left open where the match is weak.

V gene: TRBV27; J gene: TRBJ1-1; D gene: -; CDR3 protein: CATKAGGTEAFF
V gene: TRBV5-1; J gene: TRBJ1-2; D gene: -; CDR3 protein: CASSWGREVNGYTF
V gene: TRBV28; J gene: TRBJ1-4; D gene: -; CDR3 protein: CASSRGPNEKLFF
V gene: TRBV6-1; J gene: TRBJ1-4; D gene: -; CDR3 protein: CASSGRKGSPHEKLFF
V gene: TRBV30; J gene: TRBJ2-7; D gene: -; CDR3 protein: CAWSRGTYEQYF
V gene: TRBV7-8; J gene: TRBJ1-5; D gene: -; CDR3 protein: CASSLLQQHSNQPQHF
V gene: TRBV28; J gene: TRBJ2-3; D gene: TRBD2; CDR3 protein: CASSLSASGSSRDTQYF
V gene: TRBV7-9; J gene: TRBJ2-7; D gene: TRBD2; CDR3 protein: CASGLAGTYEQYF
V gene: TRBV10-2; J gene: TRBJ2-1; D gene: -; CDR3 protein: CASNRGGDEQFF
V gene: TRBV15; J gene: TRBJ2-7; D gene: TRBD2; CDR3 protein: CATSRDRLAGANYEQYF
V gene: TRBV4-3; J gene: TRBJ2-3; D gene: TRBD2; CDR3 protein: CASSVSGSETDTQYF
V gene: TRBV28; J gene: TRBJ1-5; D gene: -; CDR3 protein: CASSSLLGGVQPQHF
V gene: TRBV5-6; J gene: TRBJ2-2; D gene: -; CDR3 protein: CASSLAAAGTGELFF
V gene: TRBV5-1; J gene: TRBJ2-7; D gene: TRBD2; CDR3 protein: CASSLGTSGSYEQYF
V gene: TRBV4-2; J gene: TRBJ1-2; D gene: TRBD1; CDR3 protein: CASSQTPQGDDYGYTF
V gene: TRBV6-5; J gene: TRBJ2-7; D gene: -; CDR3 protein: CASSYSDITYEQYF
V gene: TRBV9; J gene: TRBJ2-7; D gene: TRBD2; CDR3 protein: CASSEGLAGRNGYEQYF
V gene: TRBV5-8; J gene: TRBJ1-2; D gene: -; CDR3 protein: CASSPDPPHADPNYGYTF
V gene: TRBV6-5; J gene: TRBJ2-5; D gene: TRBD2; CDR3 protein: CASSGTSGETQYF
V gene: TRBV11-3; J gene: TRBJ2-2; D gene: -; CDR3 protein: CASSFGHRETGELFF
V gene: TRBV10-1; J gene: TRBJ2-3; D gene: -; CDR3 protein: CASSESIRISTDTQYF
V gene: TRBV15; J gene: TRBJ1-5; D gene: TRBD1; CDR3 protein: CATSSTQGAGQPQHF
V gene: TRBV27; J gene: TRBJ1-3; D gene: TRBD1; CDR3 protein: CASSPRGGVGNTIYF
V gene: TRBV2; J gene: TRBJ2-2; D gene: -; CDR3 protein: CASTPGRGEGELFF
V gene: TRBV29-1; J gene: TRBJ2-1; D gene: -; CDR3 protein: CSVEAPGNEQFF
V gene: TRBV19; J gene: TRBJ2-7; D gene: TRBD1; CDR3 protein: CASSGTAGSEQYF
V gene: TRBV29-1; J gene: TRBJ1-3; D gene: -; CDR3 protein: CSVEASSGNTIYF
V gene: TRBV9; J gene: TRBJ2-2; D gene: -; CDR3 protein: CASSVAFTGELFF
V gene: TRBV18; J gene: TRBJ2-5; D gene: TRBD2; CDR3 protein: CASSPRTSGTQETQYF
V gene: TRBV11-2; J gene: TRBJ2-1; D gene: -; CDR3 protein: CASSPQQNEQFF
V gene: TRBV7-9; J gene: TRBJ2-3; D gene: TRBD2; CDR3 protein: CASSLLGTSGRAEVQYF
V gene: TRBV2; J gene: TRBJ2-5; D gene: TRBD2; CDR3 protein: CASSDRFGGLAVGETQYF
V gene: TRBV14; J gene: TRBJ2-1; D gene: -; CDR3 protein: CASSPPRVLSYNEQFF
V gene: TRBV15; J gene: TRBJ2-7; D gene: TRBD2; CDR3 protein: CATSRGLAGAYEQYF
V gene: TRBV6-1; J gene: TRBJ2-7; D gene: -; CDR3 protein: CASSEGWGAQYEQYF
V gene: TRBV18; J gene: TRBJ1-2; D gene: -; CDR3 protein: CASSPTPGEVSYTF
V gene: TRBV30; J gene: TRBJ2-1; D gene: -; CDR3 protein: CAWIRLAPGDEQFF
V gene: TRBV5-6; J gene: TRBJ1-2; D gene: -; CDR3 protein: CASSFGWNYGYTF
V gene: TRBV6-6; J gene: TRBJ1-2; D gene: -; CDR3 protein: CASSYSMSRDPFTF
V gene: TRBV11-2; J gene: TRBJ2-4; D gene: -; CDR3 protein: CASSWGQNIQYF
V gene: TRBV4-1; J gene: TRBJ2-1; D gene: TRBD2; CDR3 protein: CASGRLAGEVNEQFF
V gene: TRBV25-1; J gene: TRBJ2-3; D gene: TRBD1; CDR3 protein: CASSEYGQGADTQYF
V gene: TRBV5-1; J gene: TRBJ2-1; D gene: -; CDR3 protein: CASTEQAGNEQFF
V gene: TRBV28; J gene: TRBJ1-5; D gene: -; CDR3 protein: CASSLRGQPQHF
V gene: TRBV2; J gene: TRBJ2-7; D gene: -; CDR3 protein: CASQAPGHSYEQYF
V gene: TRBV5-1; J gene: TRBJ1-1; D gene: -; CDR3 protein: CASSAQGPEAFF
V gene: TRBV19; J gene: TRBJ1-5; D gene: -; CDR3 protein: CASCGNSNQPQHF
V gene: TRBV4-1; J gene: TRBJ2-7; D gene: TRBD1; CDR3 protein: CASSQSRTGGRYEQYF
V gene: TRBV28; J gene: TRBJ1-2; D gene: TRBD1; CDR3 protein: CASSLPQTGYDGYTF
V gene: TRBV7-2; J gene: TRBJ2-5; D gene: -; CDR3 protein: CASSPGETQYF
V gene: TRBV7-9; J gene: TRBJ2-1; D gene: TRBD2; CDR3 protein: CASSSPSGGPDEQFF